This T cell receptor beta chain was found in a study of T cell responses to AZD1222 COVID-19 vaccine. General study findings and limits: Baseline seropositivity occurred in only 5 to 7 AZD1222 recipients.

The table came from immunoSEQ multiplex PCR; TCRdb's copy has only in-frame clones and leaves some out. Found here are more than 75,000 clones, around 90% of them singletons; the top ten hold about 5.2%. The CDR3 runs to 11 residues. Per germline, CDR1 DFQATT and CDR2 SNEGSKA (reference sequence). Trimming stripped 7 bases from V and 0 bases from J, with 6 bases between. Note on this clone: Its antigen remains unidentified.

The TCR comes from an adult in good health. This chain joins TRBV20-1 and TRBJ1-1; D gene unclear. The sequences come from peripheral blood, collected on day 0 of AZD1222 vaccination. The CDR3 nucleotides read TGCAGTGAGGCCCTGAACACTGAAGCTTTCTTT. It translates to CSEALNTEAFF.